This T cell receptor (beta chain) was observed in a study of CD8 T cells in ankylosing spondylitis. Study findings and constraints: Some motif variants were previously reported in reactive arthritis synovial fluid and blood.

About this clonotype itself: Its antigen is undetermined.

TCRdb reprocessed the 5' RACE reads via MiXCR and lists one record per CDR3 protein. The sample has nearly 250,000 distinct CDR3 sequences, roughly 32% seen once; the top ten hold approximately 4%. The CDR3 consists of 16 residues. Germline values: CDR1 ENHRY, CDR2 SYGVKD. With V trimmed by 0 bases and J by 7 bases, 2 bases remained unmatched. The chain is built from TRBV10-3 and TRBJ2-1; 14 bases fit TRBD2. The sample taken for sequencing was blood, either unsorted or a sorted T cell fraction (not recorded which). This sequence was found in a male donor with ankylosing spondylitis or in good health (not recorded which). The CDR3 sequence: CAISESGLAGDNEQFF. CDR3 coding DNA: TGTGCCATCAGTGAGTCGGGACTAGCGGGGGATAATGAGCAGTTCTTC.